Given below is one T cell receptor (beta chain) in context. This record belongs to a study of blood T cell repertoires in COVID-19. The overall study: The cDNA or gDNA used as material had been derived from T cells, B-cell-depleted T cells, or PBMCs.

There are 15 residues in the CDR3. Germline assignment: CDR1 SGDLS and CDR2 YYNGEE. Trimming removed 0 bases from V and 1 base from J, with 10 bases in between. In the source study's methods: Scientists estimated how many nucleated cells there were by amplifying reference gene primers. The repertoire was sequenced with immunoSEQ multiplex PCR; TCRdb's copy has only in-frame clones and lacks some. V and J calls and clone size are as listed in that table; D and trimming were resolved from the DNA. The sample lists about 190,000 clones, around 90% occurring once. The sample comprised peripheral blood. This chain links TRBV9 with TRBJ1-1; no definite D call. This receptor was identified in a human donor in a cohort sampled during active COVID-19. The CDR3 DNA follows: TGTGCCAGCAGCGTAGATGCCCAGGCGAACACTGAAGCTTTCTTT. It encodes CASSVDAQANTEAFF.